The 20 T cell receptor beta chains reported below all come from one sample, sequenced in a study of beta chain features in type 1 diabetes (dated 2018 in TCRdb). The receptor library was made with the immunoSEQ multiplex PCR assay. All of the isolated RNA was reverse transcribed with the High Capacity cDNA Reverse Transcription Kit, so expressed TCRB transcripts were sequenced. The clones in this table, taken by TCRdb from immuneACCESS, are in-frame only. Not every clone is retained; where verified, under half of the shortfall comes from an unresolved V gene, and the cause of the rest is unknown. The sample table shows roughly 240,000 clones, and around 68% are seen once. The ten largest clones capture 0.053% of the sample. The sample comprised naive CD4+ T cells from blood. The cell subset or site label of this sample denotes: true naive CD4+ T cells. These receptors all stem from a man aged 30 to 45 in good health.

The genes are TRBV29-1 and TRBJ2-3; tentative D call: TRBD1 (6 bases). Germline V gene lookup returns CDR1 SQVTM and CDR2 ANQGSEA. This CDR3 has 13 amino acids. Trimming pared 4 bases from V and 0 bases from J, leaving 8 bases between. This CDR3 reads CSVGQGSTDTQYF. The CDR3 nucleotides read TGCAGCGTTGGGCAGGGGAGCACAGATACGCAGTATTTT.

V and J are TRBV6-6 and TRBJ2-2, with 7 bases that match TRBD1. The V segment lost 6 bases and the J segment 2 bases; nucleotides outside the gene matches: 9. The CDR3 consists of 16 residues. Germline values: CDR1 MNHNY, CDR2 SVGAGI (reference sequence). The CDR3 reads CASRPPGTENTGELFF. The CDR3 DNA is TGTGCCAGCAGACCGCCCGGGACAGAAAACACCGGGGAGCTGTTTTTT.

The V call is TRBV4-2, the J call TRBJ1-2, with 7 bases lining up with TRBD1. The V segment lost 2 bases and the J segment 2 bases; nucleotides outside the gene matches: 5. The CDR3 has 15 residues. Germline CDR1 reads LGHNA; CDR2 reads YNFKEQ. The CDR3: CASSQPGGWNYGYTF. CDR3 sequence (DNA): TGTGCCAGCAGCCAACCAGGGGGGTGGAACTATGGCTACACCTTC.

The rearrangement joins TRBV7-2 to TRBJ2-1, with TRBD2 matching 7 bases. The CDR3 has 15 residues. The V segment lost 4 bases and the J segment 2 bases; nucleotides outside the gene matches: 5. The germline gives CDR1 SGHTA, CDR2 FQGNSA. DNA of the CDR3: TGTGCCAGCAGCTGGTTAGCGGGCCCCTACAATGAGCAGTTCTTC. Its translation is CASSWLAGPYNEQFF.

The J gene is TRBJ2-1, the V gene TRBV6-6; 12 bases align to TRBD2. This CDR3 has 16 residues. V was pared by 2 bases and J by 8 bases, with 7 bases of the junction left unmatched. The germline V gene encodes CDR1 MNHNY and CDR2 SVGAGI (reference sequence). CDR3 region: CASSYRTSGGRDEQFF. CDR3 DNA sequence: TGTGCCAGCAGTTACCGCACTAGCGGGGGGAGGGATGAGCAGTTCTTC.

The CDR3 nucleotides read TGTGCCATCAGGCTCCGGGAGGGCAAGCACAATGAGCAGTTCTTC. It yields the protein CAIRLREGKHNEQFF. The J gene is TRBJ2-1, the V gene TRBV10-3; TRBD2 aligns across 8 bases. The length of the CDR3 is 15 residues. In germline, CDR1 is ENHRY, CDR2 SYGVKD. Trimming at V came to 6 bases and at J to 5 bases, leaving 9 bases not matched to a gene.

This CDR3 reads CASTAQGANYTF. DNA for the CDR3: TGTGCCAGTACTGCCCAGGGGGCCAACTACACCTTC. This sequence joins TRBV19 and TRBJ1-2; TRBD1 agrees at 8 bases. The V and J ends lost 7 bases and 10 bases, in that order; junction bases with no gene match: 8. The CDR3 consists of 12 residues. Germline assignment: CDR1 LNHDA and CDR2 SQIVND (reference sequence).

J is TRBJ2-3 and V is TRBV30; D unclear. This CDR3 is built from 11 residues. The germline gives CDR1 GTSNPN, CDR2 SVGIG (reference sequence). V was shortened by 3 bases and J by 6 bases, with 7 bases between the two germline ends. CDR3 residues: CAWSIPDTQYF. The CDR3 region has the DNA TGTGCCTGGAGCATACCGGATACGCAGTATTTT.

The chain carries TRBV9 and TRBJ2-1; D uncertain. The CDR3 extends over 13 amino acids. V shed 4 bases and J shed 4 bases, with 9 bases lying between them. Germline loops: CDR1 SGDLS, CDR2 YYNGEE. The CDR3 protein is CASSPQTYNEQFF. The DNA of the CDR3 is TGTGCCAGCAGCCCACAGACATACAATGAGCAGTTCTTC. Full variable domain (remainder filled in from reference TRBV9 and TRBJ2-1): DSGVTQTPKHLITATGQRVTLRCSPRSGDLSVYWYQQSLDQGLQFLIQYYNGEERAKGNILERFSAQQFPDLHSELNLSSLELGDSALYFCASSPQTYNEQFFGPGTRLTVL.

The rearrangement links TRBV4-2 to TRBJ2-7; 7 positions agree with TRBD1. Germline V gene data show CDR1 as LGHNA and CDR2 as YNFKEQ. J was trimmed by 1 base and V by 1 base; bases with no gene match: 4. The CDR3 loop spans 15 amino acids. The DNA of the CDR3 is TGTGCCAGCAGCCAAGGGGACAGCGAATCCTACGAGCAGTACTTC. This encodes CASSQGDSESYEQYF.

The chain links TRBV5-6 to TRBJ2-3, with 9 bases that match TRBD2. The V and J ends lost 0 bases and 6 bases, in that order; junction bases with no gene match: 5. The CDR3 is 15 amino acids. Germline CDR1 is SGHDT and CDR2 is YYEEEE. CDR3 nucleotide sequence: TGTGCCAGCAGCTTGGGTAGCGGGAGATTGGATACGCAGTATTTT. Its translation: CASSLGSGRLDTQYF. Complete variable domain (other parts from reference TRBV5-6 and TRBJ2-3): DAGVTQSPTHLIKTRGQQVTLRCSPKSGHDTVSWYQQALGQGPQFIFQYYEEEERQRGNFPDRFSGHQFPNYSSELNVNALLLGDSALYLCASSLGSGRLDTQYFGPGTRLTVL.

The gene calls are TRBV10-1 and TRBJ1-6; D is undetermined. V shed 4 bases and J shed 7 bases, with 8 bases lying between them. Germline V gene lookup returns CDR1 WNHNN and CDR2 SYGVQD (reference sequence). The CDR3 runs to 13 residues. The CDR3 is CASSVSGNSPLHF. In DNA, the CDR3 is TGCGCCAGCAGTGTGAGTGGGAATTCACCCCTCCACTTT.

This clone was detected a few times. This chain links TRBV28 with TRBJ2-4, with D perhaps given as TRBD1 or TRBD2 (6 bases each). This CDR3 comprises 11 residues. Germline-derived CDR1 and CDR2 are MDHEN and SYDVKM. Trimming shortened V by 7 bases and J by 9 bases, and 10 bases separated the two germline ends. The CDR3 DNA reads as TGTGCCAGCACGTCGGGGGCCATTCAGTACTTC. It is translated as CASTSGAIQYF.

Only a few counts were recorded for this clone. The chain uses TRBV5-4 and TRBJ2-1; 11 nucleotides align to TRBD1. Trimming removed 4 bases from V and 8 bases from J; junction bases left unmatched: 8. CDR1 SGHNT and CDR2 YYREEE come from the germline V gene (reference sequence). The CDR3 has 15 amino acids. Written as DNA, the CDR3 is TGTGCCAGCAGCCCGAGCGGACAGGGGGCCTATGAGCAGTTCTTC. It codes for CASSPSGQGAYEQFF.

This clone was picked up one time. The CDR3 region is CASSEQTGLGYEQYF. The CDR3 coding sequence is TGTGCCAGCAGTGAACAGACAGGGTTGGGGTACGAGCAGTACTTC. This sequence joins TRBV6-1 and TRBJ2-7; 7 bases align to TRBD1. The junction had 8 bases not matched to a gene; V was cut back by 2 bases and J by 4 bases. Looked up from germline, CDR1 is MNHNS and CDR2 is SASEGT. The CDR3 consists of 15 residues.

This clone was seen more than once but under ten times. V and J are TRBV30 and TRBJ1-1; D gene ambiguous. Germline-derived CDR1 and CDR2 are GTSNPN and SVGIG (reference sequence). This CDR3 spans 17 amino acids. Between the trimmed V and J ends, which lost 3 bases and 0 bases, there was a span of 20 bases. CDR3 sequence reads: CAWRGLRSRTMNTEAFF. The CDR3 coding sequence is TGTGCCTGGAGGGGGTTGCGATCCAGGACTATGAACACTGAAGCTTTCTTT. The entire variable domain, with the rest obtained from reference TRBV30 and TRBJ1-1, is as follows: SQTIHQWPATLVQPVGSPLSLECTVEGTSNPNLYWYRQAAGRGLQLLFYSVGIGQISSEVPQNLSASRPQDRQFILSSKKLLLSDSGFYLCAWRGLRSRTMNTEAFFGQGTRLTVV.

The chain combines TRBV5-6 with TRBJ2-3, with TRBD1 matching 7 bases. CDR1 SGHDT and CDR2 YYEEEE come from the germline V gene. V lost 6 bases, J lost 3 bases, and 13 bases stayed unmatched. The CDR3 runs 16 residues. The CDR3 reads CASTFFQGGGTDTQYF. The CDR3 DNA reads TGTGCCAGCACCTTTTTCCAAGGGGGCGGAACAGATACGCAGTATTTT.

Only a few counts were recorded for this clone. V is TRBV7-2 and J is TRBJ2-3; 7 nucleotides match TRBD2. CDR3 size: 15 residues. Germline V gene sequence: CDR1 SGHTA, CDR2 FQGNSA. The J segment lost 2 bases and the V segment lost 8 bases, leaving 10 bases of the junction unmatched. The CDR3 nucleotides are TGTGCCAGCGGTGGGGGAGGGCCTAACACAGATACGCAGTATTTT. Its translation: CASGGGGPNTDTQYF. Full variable domain (rest looked up from reference TRBV7-2 and TRBJ2-3): GAGVSQSPSNKVTEKGKDVELRCDPISGHTALYWYRQSLGQGLEFLIYFQGNSAPDKSGLPSDRFSAERTGGSVSTLTIQRTQQEDSAVYLCASGGGGPNTDTQYFGPGTRLTVL.

The chain joins TRBV29-1 to TRBJ1-2; 7 nucleotides agree with TRBD1. Germline-derived CDR1 and CDR2 are SQVTM and ANQGSEA. This CDR3 is 14 amino acids long. After removal of 4 bases from V and 1 base from J, the junction contained 6 bases not matched to a gene. CDR3 residues: CSVGPRQGNYGYTF. CDR3 DNA sequence: TGCAGCGTTGGGCCCCGACAGGGTAACTATGGCTACACCTTC.

This chain joins TRBV7-6 and TRBJ2-2; 10 bases map to TRBD2. Germline loops: CDR1 SGHVS, CDR2 FNYEAQ. The CDR3 has 16 amino acids. After removal of 4 bases from V and 7 bases from J, the junction contained 9 bases not matched to a gene. CDR3 DNA: TGTGCCAGCAGCTCTGGACTAGCGGCGGGAGTCGGGGAGCTGTTTTTT. It specifies CASSSGLAAGVGELFF.